Presented here are 31 T cell receptor beta chains from one specimen sequenced in a study of shared clonotypes between healthy human individuals. The assay was immunoSEQ multiplex PCR, and TCRdb's table has in-frame clones only and misses some. The table includes over a million clones, roughly 75% detected once. Sequenced material: memory CD4+ T cells sorted from blood. As for subset: CD45RA-negative fraction. The receptor source for this set is a man aged 18-30 years in good health.

This clone was seen a single time. The chain combines TRBV5-4 with TRBJ2-7, with 9 bases aligning to TRBD2. After removal of 0 bases from V and 6 bases from J, the junction contained 10 bases not matched to a gene. This CDR3 has 16 residues. CDR1 is SGHNT, CDR2 YYREEE, per germline (reference sequence). CDR3: CASSLDVSGRIGEQYF. CDR3 nucleotide sequence: TGTGCCAGCAGCTTGGACGTAAGCGGGAGGATTGGCGAGCAGTACTTC.

This clone was found once. This chain links TRBV27 with TRBJ1-2; maybe TRBD1 (6 bases). CDR1 MNHEY and CDR2 SMNVEV come from the germline V gene (reference sequence). This CDR3 spans 16 amino acids. V was pared by 0 bases and J by 4 bases, with 15 bases between. CDR3 sequence (DNA): TGTGCCAGCAGTTTATCTCCAATAGGGGGAATCTATGGCTACACCTTC. Protein sequence: CASSLSPIGGIYGYTF.

The chain has TRBV18 and TRBJ2-5; TRBD2 might be the D (6 bases). The CDR3 extends over 13 amino acids. The germline V gene encodes CDR1 KGHSH and CDR2 LQKENI. V lost 2 bases and J lost 10, with 14 bases in between. The CDR3 sequence: CASSPGSPGDQYF. The CDR3 DNA sequence: TGTGCCAGCTCACCAGGGTCCCCGGGGGACCAGTACTTC.

This chain joins TRBV7-2 and TRBJ2-1; 8 nucleotides match TRBD1. V shed 5 bases, J shed 8 bases, and the junction held 11 bases outside the gene matches. This CDR3 contains 15 residues. Per the germline V gene, CDR1 is SGHTA and CDR2 is FQGNSA. The CDR3 DNA reads TGTGCCAGCAGCCTTGGACAGGGACCCTGGGATGAGCAGTTCTTC. It encodes CASSLGQGPWDEQFF.

V gene TRBV6-1 combines with J gene TRBJ2-7; 12 bases match TRBD1. This CDR3 region has 15 residues. From germline, CDR1 is MNHNS and CDR2 SASEGT. V shed 4 bases and J 5 bases; nucleotides not matched to a gene: 6. The CDR3, as DNA: TGTGCCAGCAGTGTCGGAGGGACAGGGGGCGACGAGCAGTACTTC. It specifies CASSVGGTGGDEQYF.

This sequence joins TRBV19 and TRBJ2-1, with 10 positions matching TRBD1. The CDR3 totals 16 residues. J was trimmed by 6 bases and V by 3 bases; bases with no gene match: 8. Germline V gene data show CDR1 as LNHDA and CDR2 as SQIVND (reference sequence). CDR3 loop: CASSILGTGVPNEQFF. Here the CDR3 DNA reads TGTGCCAGTAGTATTCTTGGGACAGGGGTCCCCAATGAGCAGTTCTTC.

V usage is TRBV6-1 and J usage is TRBJ1-2, with TRBD1 as a possible D gene (5 bases). The CDR3 loop spans 17 amino acids. Trimming took off 0 bases at V and 8 bases at J, with 22 bases between the two ends. CDR1 is MNHNS and CDR2 is SASEGT in the germline V gene. The CDR3 coding sequence is TGTGCCAGCAGTGAAGCGCTTCGAACAGGAAGCCTTCGAGGCTACACCTTC. It translates to CASSEALRTGSLRGYTF.

There are a few counts of this clone. In this CDR3 the conserved last residue, phenylalanine or tryptophan, is missing, so a read error is likely. The DNA is left out, because the CDR3 cannot be placed on it with certainty; the CDR3 is given as TCRdb lists it. The chain recombines TRBV2 with TRBJ2-7; the DNA was not used to check the table's D call, TRBD2. Inclusive of both ends, the CDR3 amounts to 10 amino acids. Germline V lookup: CDR1 SNHLY, CDR2 FYNNEI. CDR3 region: CASRLLGLVY.

This clone was recorded many times. The chain has TRBV19 and TRBJ1-1; TRBD1 agrees at 7 bases. V trimming: 4 bases; J trimming: 1 base; junction bases outside the gene matches: 3. CDR1 and CDR2 (germline): LNHDA, SQIVND (reference sequence). The CDR3 is 14 amino acids. The CDR3 region has the DNA TGTGCCAGTAGTACGACAGGGTCGAACACTGAAGCTTTCTTT. Its translation is CASSTTGSNTEAFF.

The chain joins TRBV7-8 to TRBJ2-1; D tentatively reads TRBD1 or TRBD2 (5 bases each). The V end lost 5 bases, the J end lost 2 bases, and 10 bases lay between the germline ends. Germline lookup yields CDR1 SGHVS and CDR2 FQNEAQ. The CDR3 has 14 residues. The DNA of the CDR3 is TGTGCCAGCAGCGAGGGGCATCCCTACAATGAGCAGTTCTTC. Amino acid sequence: CASSEGHPYNEQFF.

The chain has TRBV19 and TRBJ2-2; 12 positions match TRBD2. From germline, CDR1 is LNHDA and CDR2 SQIVND (reference sequence). V gave up 2 bases and J gave up 7 bases; unmatched junction bases: 5. The CDR3 runs to 16 residues. In DNA form, the CDR3 reads TGTGCCAGTAGTATAAAGGGGGGACTAGCGGGCGGGGAGCTGTTTTTT. Encoded protein: CASSIKGGLAGGELFF. The full variable domain, rest sourced from reference TRBV19 and TRBJ2-2, is DGGITQSPKYLFRKEGQNVTLSCEQNLNHDAMYWYRQDPGQGLRLIYYSQIVNDFQKGDIAEGYSVSREKKESFPLTVTSAQKNPTAFYLCASSIKGGLAGGELFFGEGSRLTVL.

The V call is TRBV27, the J call TRBJ1-2, with 7 nucleotides matching TRBD1. The CDR3 is made up of 13 amino acids. From germline, CDR1 is MNHEY and CDR2 SMNVEV (reference sequence). The J segment lost 8 bases and the V segment lost 3 bases, leaving 6 bases of the junction unmatched. CDR3: CASSFGQGEGYTF. CDR3 nucleotide sequence: TGTGCCAGCAGTTTTGGCCAGGGGGAAGGCTACACCTTC.

This clone was detected ten times or more. The chain links TRBV13 to TRBJ2-7; TRBD2 might be the D (5 bases). The germline V and J ends were trimmed by 1 base and 0 bases, with 10 bases remaining between them. CDR3 length: 15 amino acids. The germline CDR1 and CDR2 sequences are PRHDT and FYEKMQ (reference sequence). CDR3 protein: CASSLAGSASYEQYF. The CDR3 nucleotides read TGTGCCAGCAGCTTAGCGGGTAGCGCCTCCTACGAGCAGTACTTC.

The chain carries TRBV11-2 and TRBJ2-3; D not certain. Germline values: CDR1 SGHAT, CDR2 FQNNGV. Trimming removed 5 bases from V and 4 bases from J, with 13 bases in between. There are 14 residues in the CDR3. The CDR3 DNA reads TGTGCCAGCAGCCCTTACGTTCAGCCAGATACGCAGTATTTT. The encoded protein is CASSPYVQPDTQYF.

In its sample, this clone was seen a few times. This chain connects TRBV6-4 to TRBJ1-5; no clear D gene. The CDR3 consists of 14 residues. CDR1 is MRHNA, CDR2 SNTAGT, per germline. V gave up 0 bases and J gave up 9 bases, with 12 bases separating them. The CDR3 nucleotides are TGTGCCAGCAGTGACTCGATTTCTTTTTGGCCCCAGCATTTT. This sequence encodes CASSDSISFWPQHF.

This sequence joins TRBV6-1 and TRBJ1-5; 7 positions match TRBD1. Germline lookup yields CDR1 MNHNS and CDR2 SASEGT. With 7 bases clipped from V and 7 bases from J, the junction kept 4 bases outside the gene matches. There are 12 residues in the CDR3. This chain's CDR3 is CASNRGSQPQHF. CDR3 nucleotide sequence: TGTGCCAGCAACAGGGGTTCCCAGCCCCAGCATTTT.

The chain couples TRBV27 to TRBJ2-7; D is perhaps TRBD2 (6 bases). This CDR3 is built from 14 residues. Germline V gives CDR1 MNHEY, CDR2 SMNVEV (reference sequence). The V end was cut by 1 base, the J end by 2 bases, with 9 bases between. Written as DNA, the CDR3 is TGTGCCAGCAGTTTATTTAGCGGACCCTACGAGCAGTACTTC. It yields the protein CASSLFSGPYEQYF.

The chain couples TRBV2 to TRBJ1-2; perhaps TRBD1 as D (5 bases). Germline assignment: CDR1 SNHLY and CDR2 FYNNEI. The CDR3 contains 15 residues. Trimming took off 4 bases at V and 2 bases at J, with 14 bases between the two ends. This chain's CDR3 is CASSAVQGGNYGYTF. Here the CDR3 DNA reads TGTGCCAGCAGTGCGGTCCAGGGAGGAAACTATGGCTACACCTTC.

The V gene is TRBV30, the J gene TRBJ2-6, with D hard to call. The CDR3 sequence is 13 residues long. Germline V lookup: CDR1 GTSNPN, CDR2 SVGIG (reference sequence). V lost 3 bases, J lost 2 bases, and 5 bases lay in between. CDR3 nucleotides: TGTGCCTGGAGGCATCCTGGGGCCAACGTCCTGACTTTC. This sequence encodes CAWRHPGANVLTF.

This sequence joins TRBV10-3 and TRBJ2-3; 10 bases are a match to TRBD1. The CDR3 is 16 amino acids. V trimming: 3 bases; J trimming: 4 bases; junction bases outside the gene matches: 7. Per germline, CDR1 ENHRY and CDR2 SYGVKD. CDR3 nucleotide sequence: TGTGCCATCAGTGATTGGGACAGGGGCTTGTCAGATACGCAGTATTTT. This translates into CAISDWDRGLSDTQYF.

This rearrangement joins TRBV5-1 to TRBJ2-5; possibly TRBD2 for D (6 bases). Germline values: CDR1 SGHRS, CDR2 YFSETQ. V was pared by 4 bases and J by 5 bases, with 18 bases between. The CDR3 length is 15 residues. CDR3 nucleotides: TGCGCCAGCAGCCGCGGGGATGGGGAGAGGGAGACCCAGTACTTC. Translation: CASSRGDGERETQYF.

The chain joins TRBV4-3 to TRBJ2-2, with TRBD1 identical over 11 bases. Germline V gene data show CDR1 as LGHNA and CDR2 as YSLEER. This CDR3 contains 16 residues. With 3 bases clipped from V and 6 bases from J, the junction kept 6 bases outside the gene matches. The CDR3 coding sequence is TGCGCCAGCAGCCACCTCCGGACAGGGGGCCCCGGGGAGCTGTTTTTT. Protein: CASSHLRTGGPGELFF.

On this clone itself: The sample has other DNA sequences that encode this CDR3 too. This rearrangement joins TRBV10-1 to TRBJ1-5; D ambiguous. This CDR3 spans 13 amino acids. V was trimmed by 3 bases and J by 4 bases, leaving 7 bases between them. Germline assignment: CDR1 WNHNN and CDR2 SYGVQD (reference sequence). The CDR3 sequence: CASSEAGNQPQHF. The CDR3 DNA is TGCGCCAGCAGTGAAGCAGGTAATCAGCCCCAGCATTTT.

A note on this clone: This sample includes further DNA sequences coding for the same CDR3. The chain employs TRBV5-1 and TRBJ1-1; 8 positions agree with TRBD1. Losses at the gene ends were 0 bases for V and 4 bases for J; bases not matched to a gene: 5. In germline, CDR1 is SGHRS, CDR2 YFSETQ. CDR3 length: 15 amino acids. The CDR3 bases are TGCGCCAGCAGCTTGGCCGCAGGGGGCTCCACTGAAGCTTTCTTT. Protein product: CASSLAAGGSTEAFF.

J is TRBJ1-6 and V is TRBV19, with 7 bases fitting TRBD1. Germline assignment: CDR1 LNHDA and CDR2 SQIVND (reference sequence). With V trimmed by 6 bases and J by 8 bases, 10 bases remained unmatched. The CDR3 runs to 15 residues. The DNA of the CDR3 is TGTGCCAGTAGCCCTACGACAGGGAAAGATTCACCCCTCCACTTT. This gives the protein CASSPTTGKDSPLHF.

The chain couples TRBV27 to TRBJ2-3; possible D gene TRBD2, 5 bases. V was pared by 6 bases and J by 5 bases, with 15 bases between. Per the germline V gene, CDR1 is MNHEY and CDR2 is SMNVEV (reference sequence). The CDR3 loop spans 14 amino acids. CDR3 protein: CASRGVPSGDTQYF. As DNA, the CDR3 is TGTGCCAGCAGAGGAGTACCAAGCGGAGATACGCAGTATTTT.

The chain is built from TRBV11-2 and TRBJ2-3; D not resolved. This CDR3 has 11 residues. Germline V lookup: CDR1 SGHAT, CDR2 FQNNGV. V lost 2 bases, J lost 5 bases, and 2 bases lay in between. The CDR3 coding sequence is TGTGCCAGCAGCTTAAAAGATACGCAGTATTTT. Residues: CASSLKDTQYF.

The chain carries TRBV19 and TRBJ1-1; D is uncertain. The V gene lost 6 bases and the J gene lost 4 bases, with 6 bases spanning the gap. The germline V gene encodes CDR1 LNHDA and CDR2 SQIVND (reference sequence). This CDR3 has 11 amino acids. Here the CDR3 DNA reads TGTGCCAGTAGGGGTACCACTGAAGCTTTCTTT. This codes for CASRGTTEAFF.

The chain carries TRBV11-2 and TRBJ1-2, with TRBD1 as a possible D gene (6 bases). Germline CDR1 and CDR2: SGHAT and FQNNGV. CDR3 size: 15 residues. The ends were cut back, 1 base at V and 4 bases at J, with 13 bases in the middle. CDR3 region: CASSLGNRAIYGYTF. The DNA of the CDR3 is TGTGCCAGCAGCTTAGGCAACAGGGCTATCTATGGCTACACCTTC.

This clone has a single count. The chain uses TRBV5-6 and TRBJ2-7; 8 nucleotides agree with TRBD2. Trimming cost V 0 bases and J 2 bases; bases outside gene matches: 7. Germline V lookup: CDR1 SGHDT, CDR2 YYEEEE. There are 16 residues in the CDR3. The DNA for the CDR3 is TGTGCCAGCAGCTTGGCGGCTAGCGGGTATACCTACGAGCAGTACTTC. Protein product: CASSLAASGYTYEQYF.

The rearrangement uses TRBV25-1 and TRBJ1-4, with D possibly TRBD1 on 5 matching bases. This CDR3 has 15 amino acids. V lost 3 bases and J lost 7, with 15 bases in between. Germline CDR1 MGHDK, CDR2 SYGVNS. CDR3 nucleotides: TGTGCCAGCAGTGAGTGGAGGGGCACGGTTGAAAAACTGTTTTTT. This gives the protein CASSEWRGTVEKLFF.